This T cell receptor (beta chain) was retrieved from a study of cytomegalovirus exposure and HLA in healthy donors. Regarding the study as a whole: Within a later analysis, the majority of CMV-associated TCR beta chains appeared HLA-restricted. An analysis was carried out at a later point. It showed that HLA-associated TCR beta chains were more clonally expanded than equally common non-associated chains.

Germline CDR1 is GTSNPN and CDR2 is SVGIG (reference sequence). The CDR3 totals 17 residues. With V trimmed by 1 base and J by 4 bases, 7 bases remained unmatched. The PCR made use of 60 Vbeta and 13 Jbeta primers. Repertoires were generated with immunoSEQ multiplex PCR, while TCRdb's copy carries only in-frame clones and drops some. The table includes roughly 100,000 clones, 75% to 85% detected once. Donors consisted of healthy bone marrow donors. Donors sampled were nominally healthy, though unrecorded immune exposures were likely. A remark on this clone: As yet, its antigen is unknown.

Sequencing input: PBMCs. The chain uses TRBV30 and TRBJ2-3; 14 bases are a match to TRBD2. The sequence derives from a man aged 45-65 years in good health and CMV-seronegative. CDR3 protein: CAWSAGTSGGAPDTQYF. DNA for the CDR3: TGTGCCTGGAGTGCTGGGACTAGCGGGGGAGCCCCAGATACGCAGTATTTT.